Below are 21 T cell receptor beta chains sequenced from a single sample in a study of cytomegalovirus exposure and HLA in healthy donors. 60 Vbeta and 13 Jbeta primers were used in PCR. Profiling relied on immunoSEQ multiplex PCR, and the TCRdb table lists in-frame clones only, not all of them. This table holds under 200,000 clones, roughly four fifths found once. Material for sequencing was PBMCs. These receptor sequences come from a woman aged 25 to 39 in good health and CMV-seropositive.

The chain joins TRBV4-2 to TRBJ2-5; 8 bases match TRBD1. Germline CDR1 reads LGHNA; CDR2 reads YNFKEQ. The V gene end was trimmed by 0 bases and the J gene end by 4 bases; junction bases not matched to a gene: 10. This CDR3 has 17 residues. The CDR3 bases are TGTGCCAGCAGCCAAGATGTGACAGGGGAGAAATCAGAGACCCAGTACTTC. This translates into CASSQDVTGEKSETQYF.

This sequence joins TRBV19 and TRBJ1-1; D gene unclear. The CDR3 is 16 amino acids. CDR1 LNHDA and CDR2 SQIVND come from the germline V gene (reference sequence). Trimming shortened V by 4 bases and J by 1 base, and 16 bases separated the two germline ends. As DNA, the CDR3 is TGTGCCAGTAGTACCGACTTGTCTACGCCGAACACTGAAGCTTTCTTT. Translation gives CASSTDLSTPNTEAFF. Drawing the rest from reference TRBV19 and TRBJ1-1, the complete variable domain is DGGITQSPKYLFRKEGQNVTLSCEQNLNHDAMYWYRQDPGQGLRLIYYSQIVNDFQKGDIAEGYSVSREKKESFPLTVTSAQKNPTAFYLCASSTDLSTPNTEAFFGQGTRLTVV.

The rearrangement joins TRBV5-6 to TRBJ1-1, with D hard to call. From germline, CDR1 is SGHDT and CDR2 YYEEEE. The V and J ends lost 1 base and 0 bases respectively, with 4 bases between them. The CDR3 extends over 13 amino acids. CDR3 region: CASSLPVNTEAFF. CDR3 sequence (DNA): TGTGCCAGCAGCTTGCCAGTGAACACTGAAGCTTTCTTT.

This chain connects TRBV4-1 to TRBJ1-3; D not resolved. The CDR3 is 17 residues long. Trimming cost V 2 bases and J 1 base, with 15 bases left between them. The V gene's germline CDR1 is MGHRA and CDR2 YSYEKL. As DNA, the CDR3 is TGCGCCAGCAGCCAATTGCTTTTACGAGCTTCTGGAAACACCATATATTTT. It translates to CASSQLLLRASGNTIYF.

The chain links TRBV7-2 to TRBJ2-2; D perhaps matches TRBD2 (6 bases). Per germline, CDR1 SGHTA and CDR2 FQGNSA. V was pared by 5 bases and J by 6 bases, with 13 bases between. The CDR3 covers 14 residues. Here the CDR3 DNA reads TGTGCCAGCAGCCTGGAGGGAATTTCCGGGGAGCTGTTTTTT. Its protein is CASSLEGISGELFF.

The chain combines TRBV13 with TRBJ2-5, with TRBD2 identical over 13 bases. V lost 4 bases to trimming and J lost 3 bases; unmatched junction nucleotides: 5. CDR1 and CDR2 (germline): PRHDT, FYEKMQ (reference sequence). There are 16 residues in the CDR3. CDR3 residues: CASSYGTSGVKETQYF. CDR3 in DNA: TGTGCCAGCAGCTACGGGACTAGCGGGGTAAAAGAGACCCAGTACTTC.

CDR3 amino acids: CASSSGQGLGGAAQETQYF. The DNA of the CDR3 is TGCGCCAGCAGCTCTGGACAGGGGCTTGGGGGGGCGGCGCAAGAGACCCAGTACTTC. The rearrangement joins TRBV5-1 to TRBJ2-5; 9 positions match TRBD1. Germline V lookup: CDR1 SGHRS, CDR2 YFSETQ. The CDR3 contains 19 residues. J lost 2 bases, V lost 3 bases, and 17 bases had no gene match. The entire variable domain, with the rest obtained from reference TRBV5-1 and TRBJ2-5, is as follows: KAGVTQTPRYLIKTRGQQVTLSCSPISGHRSVSWYQQTPGQGLQFLFEYFSETQRNKGNFPGRFSGRQFSNSRSEMNVSTLELGDSALYLCASSSGQGLGGAAQETQYFGPGTRLLVL.

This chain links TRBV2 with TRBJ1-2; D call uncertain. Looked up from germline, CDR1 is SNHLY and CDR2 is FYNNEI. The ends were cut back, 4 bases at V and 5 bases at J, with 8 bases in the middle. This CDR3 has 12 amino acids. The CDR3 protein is CASSGTNYGYTF. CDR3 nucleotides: TGTGCCAGCAGTGGTACAAATTATGGCTACACCTTC.

The CDR3 loop reads CASSSGQGRDTEAFF. The CDR3 DNA reads TGTGCCAGCAGCTCTGGACAGGGGAGGGACACTGAAGCTTTCTTT. J is TRBJ1-1 and V is TRBV5-4; 9 bases align to TRBD1. J lost 3 bases, V lost 3 bases, and 6 bases had no gene match. Germline-derived CDR1 and CDR2 are SGHNT and YYREEE (reference sequence). The CDR3 is made up of 15 amino acids.

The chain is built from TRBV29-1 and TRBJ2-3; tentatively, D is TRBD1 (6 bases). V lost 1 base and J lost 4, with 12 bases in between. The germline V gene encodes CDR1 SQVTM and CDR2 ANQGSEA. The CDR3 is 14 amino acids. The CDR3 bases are TGCAGCGTTGAAGGCAGGGGTGGGTCAGATACGCAGTATTTT. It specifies CSVEGRGGSDTQYF.

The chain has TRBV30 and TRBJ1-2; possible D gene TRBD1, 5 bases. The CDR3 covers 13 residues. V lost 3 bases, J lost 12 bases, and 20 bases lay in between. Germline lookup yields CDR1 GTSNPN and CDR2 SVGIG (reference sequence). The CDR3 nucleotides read TGTGCCTGGAGCCTGGGGCAGGGCGTGCAGGACACCTTC. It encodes CAWSLGQGVQDTF.

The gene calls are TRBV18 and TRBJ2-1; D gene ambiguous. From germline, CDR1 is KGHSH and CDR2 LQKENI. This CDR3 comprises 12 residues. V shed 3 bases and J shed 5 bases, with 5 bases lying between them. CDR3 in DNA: TGTGCCAGCTCACCGCAGAACAATGAGCAGTTCTTC. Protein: CASSPQNNEQFF.

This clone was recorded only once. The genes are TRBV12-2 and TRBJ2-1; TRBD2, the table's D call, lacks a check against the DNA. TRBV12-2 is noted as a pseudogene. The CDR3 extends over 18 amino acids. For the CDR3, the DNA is TGTGCAAGTCGCTTATTCCCTCGACTAGCGGGAGTGGTTGATGAGCAGTTCTTC. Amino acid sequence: CASRLFPRLAGVVDEQFF.

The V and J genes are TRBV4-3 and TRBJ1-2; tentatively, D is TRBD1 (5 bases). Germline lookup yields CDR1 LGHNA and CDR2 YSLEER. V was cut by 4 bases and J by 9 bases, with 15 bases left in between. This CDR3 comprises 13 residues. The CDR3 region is CASSRDWGGRYTF. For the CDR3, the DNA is TGCGCCAGCAGCCGGGACTGGGGCGGTCGCTACACCTTC.

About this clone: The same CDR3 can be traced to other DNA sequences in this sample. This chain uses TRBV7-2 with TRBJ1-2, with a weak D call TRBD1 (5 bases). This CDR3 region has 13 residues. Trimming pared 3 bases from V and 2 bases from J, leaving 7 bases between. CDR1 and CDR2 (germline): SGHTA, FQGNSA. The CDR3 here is CASSLGLNYGYTF. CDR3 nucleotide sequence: TGTGCCAGCAGCTTGGGACTGAACTATGGCTACACCTTC.

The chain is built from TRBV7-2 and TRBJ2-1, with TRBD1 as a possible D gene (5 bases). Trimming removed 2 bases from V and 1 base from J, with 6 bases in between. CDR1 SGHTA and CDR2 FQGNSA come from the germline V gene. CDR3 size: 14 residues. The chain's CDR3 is CASSLTGSYNEQFF. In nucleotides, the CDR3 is TGTGCCAGCAGCTTAACAGGTTCCTACAATGAGCAGTTCTTC.

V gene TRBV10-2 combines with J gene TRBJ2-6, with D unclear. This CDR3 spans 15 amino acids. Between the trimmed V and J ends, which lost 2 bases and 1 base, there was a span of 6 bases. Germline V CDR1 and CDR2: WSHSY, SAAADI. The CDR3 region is CASSEPGSGANVLTF. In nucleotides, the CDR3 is TGCGCCAGCAGTGAGCCCGGTTCTGGGGCCAACGTCCTGACTTTC.

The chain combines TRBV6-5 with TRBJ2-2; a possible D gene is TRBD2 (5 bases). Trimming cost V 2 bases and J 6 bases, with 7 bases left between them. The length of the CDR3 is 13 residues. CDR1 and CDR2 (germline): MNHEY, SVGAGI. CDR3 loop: CASSYAGAGELFF. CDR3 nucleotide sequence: TGTGCCAGCAGTTACGCCGGGGCCGGGGAGCTGTTTTTT.

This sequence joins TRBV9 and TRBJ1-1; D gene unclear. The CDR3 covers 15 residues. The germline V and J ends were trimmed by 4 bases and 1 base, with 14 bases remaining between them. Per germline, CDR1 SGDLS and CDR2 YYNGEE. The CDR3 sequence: CASSRNPGENTEAFF. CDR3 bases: TGTGCCAGCAGCCGCAATCCGGGAGAGAACACTGAAGCTTTCTTT.

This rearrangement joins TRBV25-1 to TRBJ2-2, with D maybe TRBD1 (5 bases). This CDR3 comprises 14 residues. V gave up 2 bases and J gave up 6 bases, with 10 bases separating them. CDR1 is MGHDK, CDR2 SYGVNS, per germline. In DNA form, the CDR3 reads TGTGCCAGCAGTGAAAGGGGTTGGGCCGGGGAGCTGTTTTTT. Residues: CASSERGWAGELFF. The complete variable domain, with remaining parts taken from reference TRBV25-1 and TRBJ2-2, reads EADIYQTPRYLVIGTGKKITLECSQTMGHDKMYWYQQDPGMELHLIHYSYGVNSTEKGDLSSESTVSRIRTEHFPLTLESARPSHTSQYLCASSERGWAGELFFGEGSRLTVL.

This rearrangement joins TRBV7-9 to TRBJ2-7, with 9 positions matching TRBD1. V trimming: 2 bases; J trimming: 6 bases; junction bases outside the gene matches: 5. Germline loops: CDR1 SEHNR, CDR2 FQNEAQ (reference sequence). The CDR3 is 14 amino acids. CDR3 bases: TGTGCCAGCAGCTTAAGAGACAGGGGGACCGAGCAGTACTTC. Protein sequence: CASSLRDRGTEQYF.